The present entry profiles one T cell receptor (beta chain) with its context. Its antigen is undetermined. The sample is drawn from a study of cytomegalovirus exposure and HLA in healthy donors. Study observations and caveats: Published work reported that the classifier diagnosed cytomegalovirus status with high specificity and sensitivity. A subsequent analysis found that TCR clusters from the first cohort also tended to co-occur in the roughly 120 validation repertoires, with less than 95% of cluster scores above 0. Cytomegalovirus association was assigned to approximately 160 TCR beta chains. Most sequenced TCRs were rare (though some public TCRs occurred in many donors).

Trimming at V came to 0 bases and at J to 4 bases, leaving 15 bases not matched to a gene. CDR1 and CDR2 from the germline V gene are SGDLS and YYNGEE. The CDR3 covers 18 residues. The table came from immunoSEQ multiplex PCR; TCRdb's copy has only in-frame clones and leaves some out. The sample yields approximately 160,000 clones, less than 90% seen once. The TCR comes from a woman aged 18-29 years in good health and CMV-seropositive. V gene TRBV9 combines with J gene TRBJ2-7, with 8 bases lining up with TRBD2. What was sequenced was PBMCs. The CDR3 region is CASSVAASGGPGLYEQYF. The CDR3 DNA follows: TGTGCCAGCAGCGTAGCAGCGTCGGGAGGGCCGGGGTTGTACGAGCAGTACTTC.